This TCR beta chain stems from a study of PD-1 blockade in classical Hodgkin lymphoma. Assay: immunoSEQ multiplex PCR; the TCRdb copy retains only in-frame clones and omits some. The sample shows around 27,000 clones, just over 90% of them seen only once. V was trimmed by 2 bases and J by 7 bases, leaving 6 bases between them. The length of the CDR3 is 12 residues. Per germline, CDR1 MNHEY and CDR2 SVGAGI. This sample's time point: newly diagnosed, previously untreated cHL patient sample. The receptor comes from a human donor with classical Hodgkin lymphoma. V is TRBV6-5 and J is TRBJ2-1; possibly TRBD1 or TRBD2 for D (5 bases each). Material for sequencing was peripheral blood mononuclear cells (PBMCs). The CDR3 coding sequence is TGTGCCAGCAGTTACGGGGGAAATGAGCAGTTCTTC. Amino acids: CASSYGGNEQFF.